Sequencing of this T cell receptor beta chain was carried out in a study of shared clonotypes between healthy human individuals. Background on the study: Donors, aged 18 to 49, were two women and a few men.

Donors comprised only Caucasian adults living in Nashville, Tennessee. Study results and limitations: An anticipated effect of sequencing depth on clonotype sharing among donors was recognized.

The CDR3 is 16 amino acids. CDR1 and CDR2 from the germline V gene are MNHEY and SMNVEV (reference sequence). V lost 7 bases, J lost 8 bases, and 23 bases lay in between. The method was immunoSEQ multiplex PCR; TCRdb's version includes in-frame clones alone and lacks a portion of them. Here the sample spans more than 2,000,000 clones, about 92% being singletons. A word on this clone: Its antigen remains unknown.

The clonotype was recovered from a man aged 18 to 30 in good health. Some clones in this sample may be carry-over from other donors' samples. The sample comprised naive CD4+ T cells from PBMCs. Stated subset: CD45RA+ positively selected. The rearrangement joins TRBV27 to TRBJ1-4; D not resolved. In nucleotides, the CDR3 is TGTGCCAGCACCCAGGTCCCTTTACGGGTAGGGGAAAAACTGTTTTTT. Translating it yields CASTQVPLRVGEKLFF.